This T cell receptor (beta chain) is from a study of T cells after yellow fever vaccination. TCRdb redid the calling of the 5' RACE reads with MiXCR, one entry per CDR3 protein. The sample lists fewer than 350,000 distinct CDR3 sequences, more than 8.5% occurring once. This clonotype was found many times. Germline lookup yields CDR1 SGHTA and CDR2 FQGNSA. The CDR3 consists of 14 residues. Trimming took off 5 bases at V and 0 bases at J, with 9 bases between the two ends. V usage is TRBV7-2 and J usage is TRBJ2-3, with D unresolved. Material: PBMCs, obtained on the day of the first yellow fever vaccination. This TCR was recovered from a man aged 18 to 29 who received the YFV17D yellow fever vaccine. The CDR3 sequence: CASSLVLSTDTQYF. The CDR3 DNA reads TGTGCCAGCAGCCTTGTCCTTAGCACAGATACGCAGTATTTT.